This T cell receptor beta chain appears in the sequencing data of a study of T cell responses to AZD1222 COVID-19 vaccine. Overall study findings and caveats: The number of AZD1222 recipients seropositive at baseline was only five to seven. White British ancestry dominated among donors, who included more females, and clonal diversity was possibly underestimated.

The V end lost 4 bases, the J end lost 2 bases, and 12 bases lay between the germline ends. The CDR3 has 15 amino acids. Germline assignment: CDR1 SGHNT and CDR2 YYREEE (reference sequence). Libraries were prepared by immunoSEQ multiplex PCR; TCRdb keeps only in-frame clonotypes and omits some of them. Of about 120,000 clones in the sample, 92% were seen once. On this clone itself: Its antigen is currently unknown.

The TCR comes from an adult in good health. The rearrangement links TRBV5-4 to TRBJ2-2; D not certain. Here the sequenced sample was peripheral blood, taken on day 0 of AZD1222 vaccination. The CDR3 protein is CASSPWRINTGELFF. The CDR3 DNA sequence: TGTGCCAGCAGCCCCTGGCGAATCAACACCGGGGAGCTGTTTTTT.